One sample yielded the 12 T cell receptor beta chains listed below, sequenced in a study of CD8+ T cells in alopecia areata. After isolation, RNA underwent reverse transcription to generate cDNA as the sequencing template. Using immunoSEQ multiplex PCR, the repertoire was profiled, and TCRdb retains in-frame clones only, with some absent. The data hold some 180,000 clones, with roughly 60% observed a single time. The material was CD4+ T cells sorted from blood, obtained at week 0. These receptors were obtained from a human donor with alopecia areata.

The chain recombines TRBV29-1 with TRBJ2-7; perhaps D is TRBD1 or TRBD2 (6 bases each). The V end lost 5 bases, the J end lost 5 bases, and 16 bases lay between the germline ends. Germline V gene data show CDR1 as SQVTM and CDR2 as ANQGSEA. This CDR3 contains 13 residues. CDR3 sequence reads: CSVWGPGANEQYF. The DNA of the CDR3 is TGCAGCGTTTGGGGACCGGGGGCCAACGAGCAGTACTTC.

The V gene is TRBV7-2, the J gene TRBJ2-5, with 10 bases lining up with TRBD1. CDR3 length equals 16 residues. The germline V gene encodes CDR1 SGHTA and CDR2 FQGNSA. The V gene end was trimmed by 3 bases and the J gene end by 3 bases; junction bases not matched to a gene: 7. The CDR3 is CASSFAPGQGKETQYF. The DNA for the CDR3 is TGTGCCAGCAGCTTTGCACCGGGACAGGGGAAAGAGACCCAGTACTTC.

The chain joins TRBV29-1 to TRBJ2-7; D is possibly TRBD1 or TRBD2 (5 bases each). Germline loops: CDR1 SQVTM, CDR2 ANQGSEA. The CDR3 is 11 residues long. The germline V and J ends were trimmed by 7 bases and 4 bases, with 11 bases remaining between them. The CDR3 here is CSAGRDYEQYF. DNA for the CDR3: TGCAGCGCGGGACGGGATTACGAGCAGTACTTC.

The chain couples TRBV4-3 to TRBJ2-1; maybe TRBD1 (6 bases). Trimming stripped 4 bases from V and 4 bases from J, with 20 bases between. Looked up from germline, CDR1 is LGHNA and CDR2 is YSLEER. The CDR3 extends over 17 amino acids. The chain's CDR3 is CASSPTAGQRGYNEQFF. The CDR3 bases are TGCGCCAGCAGCCCCACGGCAGGACAAAGGGGGTACAATGAGCAGTTCTTC.

The V gene is TRBV7-3, the J gene TRBJ1-1; 7 bases agree with TRBD1. This CDR3 has 13 amino acids. V lost 6 bases and J lost 7; bases outside the gene matches: 8. Per germline, CDR1 SGHTA and CDR2 FQGTGA. CDR3 region: CASSSTGAGEAFF. CDR3 coding DNA: TGTGCCAGCAGTTCCACAGGGGCTGGTGAAGCTTTCTTT. Supplemented by reference TRBV7-3 and TRBJ1-1, the full variable domain reads GAGVSQTPSNKVTEKGKYVELRCDPISGHTALYWYRQSLGQGPEFLIYFQGTGAADDSGLPNDRFFAVRPEGSVSTLKIQRTERGDSAVYLCASSSTGAGEAFFGQGTRLTVV.

This clone was counted between two and nine times. The chain carries TRBV6-6 and TRBJ2-6; D is tentatively TRBD1 or TRBD2 (5 bases each). V lost 9 bases, J lost 1 base, and 10 bases lay in between. The CDR3 totals 14 residues. Germline CDR1 MNHNY, CDR2 SVGAGI (reference sequence). Here the CDR3 reads CASSWGSGANVLTF. CDR3 nucleotide sequence: TGTGCCAGTAGCTGGGGGTCTGGGGCCAACGTCCTGACTTTC.

This rearrangement joins TRBV30 to TRBJ1-1, with a tentative D call TRBD1 (6 bases). Looked up from germline, CDR1 is GTSNPN and CDR2 is SVGIG (reference sequence). The length of the CDR3 is 12 residues. V was pared by 4 bases and J by 3 bases, with 9 bases between. Here the CDR3 DNA reads TGTGCCTGGACAGGGGAGGACACTGAAGCTTTCTTT. This sequence encodes CAWTGEDTEAFF.

The V and J genes are TRBV30 and TRBJ2-1, with 9 bases that match TRBD1. Trimming at V came to 2 bases and at J to 8 bases, leaving 13 bases not matched to a gene. This CDR3 is 16 amino acids long. CDR1 is GTSNPN, CDR2 SVGIG, per germline (reference sequence). The CDR3: CAWSYHRGHAPDEQFF. DNA for the CDR3: TGTGCCTGGAGTTACCACAGGGGGCACGCCCCCGATGAGCAGTTCTTC.

This chain connects TRBV5-1 to TRBJ2-3; TRBD2 matches 9 bases. V gave up 4 bases and J gave up 2 bases; unmatched junction bases: 14. This CDR3 comprises 18 residues. CDR1 and CDR2 from the germline V gene are SGHRS and YFSETQ. In DNA, the CDR3 is TGCGCCAGCAGCATACCACAAGGGCTAGCGGGGACCACAGATACGCAGTATTTT. Translation gives CASSIPQGLAGTTDTQYF. The entire variable domain, with the rest obtained from reference TRBV5-1 and TRBJ2-3, is as follows: KAGVTQTPRYLIKTRGQQVTLSCSPISGHRSVSWYQQTPGQGLQFLFEYFSETQRNKGNFPGRFSGRQFSNSRSEMNVSTLELGDSALYLCASSIPQGLAGTTDTQYFGPGTRLTVL.

The table lists this clone with a few counts. DNA of the CDR3: TGTGCCAGCAGCCCAGGGGTCCCCACTGAAGCTTTCTTT. It codes for CASSPGVPTEAFF. This chain uses TRBV7-3 with TRBJ1-1; D possibly corresponds to TRBD1 (6 bases). CDR3 length: 13 amino acids. Trimming removed 5 bases from V and 4 bases from J, with 11 bases in between. In germline, CDR1 is SGHTA, CDR2 FQGTGA.

The chain uses TRBV27 and TRBJ1-1, with D possibly TRBD1 on 6 matching bases. Germline lookup yields CDR1 MNHEY and CDR2 SMNVEV (reference sequence). Deletions cut 6 bases from V and 7 bases from J, with 21 bases between. This CDR3 contains 15 residues. Here the CDR3 DNA reads TGTGCCAGCAGCCTAACCCAGACAGGCCAATATGAAGCTTTCTTT. Translation: CASSLTQTGQYEAFF.

The chain joins TRBV27 to TRBJ2-1; D is unclear. Trimming took off 4 bases at V and 3 bases at J, with 4 bases between the two ends. This CDR3 is built from 12 residues. Germline V lookup: CDR1 MNHEY, CDR2 SMNVEV (reference sequence). CDR3 sequence (DNA): TGTGCCAGCAGTTGGTACTACAATGAGCAGTTCTTC. Its translation is CASSWYYNEQFF.